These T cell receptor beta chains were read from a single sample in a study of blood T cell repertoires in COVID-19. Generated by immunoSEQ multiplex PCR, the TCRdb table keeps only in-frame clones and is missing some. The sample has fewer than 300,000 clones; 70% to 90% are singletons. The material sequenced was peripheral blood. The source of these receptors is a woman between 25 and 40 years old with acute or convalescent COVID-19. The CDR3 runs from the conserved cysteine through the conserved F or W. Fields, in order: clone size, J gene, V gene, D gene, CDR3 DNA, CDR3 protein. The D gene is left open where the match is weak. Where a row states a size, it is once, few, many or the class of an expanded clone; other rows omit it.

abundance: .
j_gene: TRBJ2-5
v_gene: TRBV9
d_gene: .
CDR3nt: TGTGCCAGCAGCATCAGGGGATCTGGGGAGACCCAGTACTTC
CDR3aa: CASSIRGSGETQYF

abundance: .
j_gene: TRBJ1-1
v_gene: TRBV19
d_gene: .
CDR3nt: TGTGCCAGTAGTCCGAGAGGGTCCCTGAACACTGAAGCTTTCTTT
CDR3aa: CASSPRGSLNTEAFF

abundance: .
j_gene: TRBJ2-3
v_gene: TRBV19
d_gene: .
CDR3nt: TGTGCCAGTAGTACCCTCGGGACTGGGACAGATACGCAGTATTTT
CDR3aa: CASSTLGTGTDTQYF

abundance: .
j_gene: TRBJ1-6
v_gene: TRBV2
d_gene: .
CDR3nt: TGTGCCAGCAGTGAAAGATCCGGGACATATAATTCACCCCTCCACTTT
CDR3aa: CASSERSGTYNSPLHF

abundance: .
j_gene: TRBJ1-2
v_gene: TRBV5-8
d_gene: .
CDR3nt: TGTGCCAGCAGCTGGAGTTTAACTAACTATGGCTACACCTTC
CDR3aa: CASSWSLTNYGYTF

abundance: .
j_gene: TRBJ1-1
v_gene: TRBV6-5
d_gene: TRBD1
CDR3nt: TGTGCCAGCAGTTACCCGGGACAGCTCATGAACACTGAAGCTTTCTTT
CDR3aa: CASSYPGQLMNTEAFF

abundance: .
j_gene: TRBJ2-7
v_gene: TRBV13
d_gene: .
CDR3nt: TGTGCCAGCAGCTTACAACGGCGGGACGAGCAGTACTTC
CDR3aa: CASSLQRRDEQYF

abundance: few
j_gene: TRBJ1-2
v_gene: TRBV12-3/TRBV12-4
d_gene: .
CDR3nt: TGTGCCAGCCGACCAGGCTATAACTATGGCTACACCTTC
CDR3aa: CASRPGYNYGYTF

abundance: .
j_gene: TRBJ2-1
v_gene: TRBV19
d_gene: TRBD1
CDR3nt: TGTGCCAGTCACCCGGGACAGGGAGGGCTTGAAGAGCAGTTCTTC
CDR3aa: CASHPGQGGLEEQFF

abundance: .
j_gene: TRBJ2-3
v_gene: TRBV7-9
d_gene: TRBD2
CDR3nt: TGTGCCATGTACGCGGGAGCAGATACGCAGTATTTT
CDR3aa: CAMYAGADTQYF

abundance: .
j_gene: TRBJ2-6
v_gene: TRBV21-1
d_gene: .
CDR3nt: TGTGCCAGCAGCAAAGAGGGGACAGGACAACTCTCTGGGGCCAACGTCCTGACTTTC
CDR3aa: CASSKEGTGQLSGANVLTF

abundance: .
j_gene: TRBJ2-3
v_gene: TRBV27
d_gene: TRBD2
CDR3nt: TGTGCCAGCCTAGCGGGGAGCACAGATACGCAGTATTTT
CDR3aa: CASLAGSTDTQYF

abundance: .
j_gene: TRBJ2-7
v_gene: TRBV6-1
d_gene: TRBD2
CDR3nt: TGTGCCAGCAAGAAGGGGACTAGCGGGACCTACGAGCAGTACTTC
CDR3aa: CASKKGTSGTYEQYF

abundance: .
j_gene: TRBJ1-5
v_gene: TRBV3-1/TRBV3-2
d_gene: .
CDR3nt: TGTGCCAGCAGCCAAGACCCTGGACAGCTCAATCAGCCCCAGCATTTT
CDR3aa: CASSQDPGQLNQPQHF

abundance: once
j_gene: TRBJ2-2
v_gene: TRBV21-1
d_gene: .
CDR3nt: TGTGCCAGCAGCAAAAGGCGGCCTGGTCAGGGGGTAACCGGGGAGCTGTTTTTT
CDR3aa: CASSKRRPGQGVTGELFF

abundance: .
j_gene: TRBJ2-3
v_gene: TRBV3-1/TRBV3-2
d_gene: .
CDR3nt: TGTGCCAGCAGCCAAGATGGGCCCCGACGAGCTAGCACAGATACGCAGTATTTT
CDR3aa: CASSQDGPRRASTDTQYF

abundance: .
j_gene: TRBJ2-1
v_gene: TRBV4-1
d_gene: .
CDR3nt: TGCGCTGCCCGGGGGTCCAGCTCCTACAATGAGCAGTTCTTC
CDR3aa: CAARGSSSYNEQFF

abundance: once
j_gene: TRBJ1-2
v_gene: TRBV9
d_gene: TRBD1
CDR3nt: TGTGCCAGCAGCGCGGGAACAGGGGCACACTATGGCTACACCTTC
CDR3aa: CASSAGTGAHYGYTF

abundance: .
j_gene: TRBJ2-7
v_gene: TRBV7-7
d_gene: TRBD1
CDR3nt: TGTGCCAGCAGCCAAGGACAGGGTTTCTCCTACGAGCAGTACTTC
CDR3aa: CASSQGQGFSYEQYF

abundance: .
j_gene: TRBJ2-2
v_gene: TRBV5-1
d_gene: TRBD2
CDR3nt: TGCGCCAGCAGCTTGGGTGGCGGGAGCATCACCGGGGAGCTGTTTTTT
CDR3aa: CASSLGGGSITGELFF

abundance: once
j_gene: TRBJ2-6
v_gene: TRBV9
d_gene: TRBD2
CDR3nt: TGTGCCAGCAGCGTCTTTAGCGGGAGGGGTTCCGGGGCCAACGTCCTGACTTTC
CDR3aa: CASSVFSGRGSGANVLTF

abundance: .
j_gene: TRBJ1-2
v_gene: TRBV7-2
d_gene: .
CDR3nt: TGTGCCAGCAGCTTAGGTTTATATGGCTACACCTTC
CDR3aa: CASSLGLYGYTF

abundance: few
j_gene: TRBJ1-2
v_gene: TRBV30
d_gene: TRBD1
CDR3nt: TGTGCCTGGAGACGGACAGGGGGTTTAGTTGGCTACACCTTC
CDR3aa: CAWRRTGGLVGYTF

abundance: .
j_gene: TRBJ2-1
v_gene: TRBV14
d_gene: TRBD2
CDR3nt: TGTGCCAGCAGACCTACAGCGGGGGGATACAATGAGCAGTTCTTC
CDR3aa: CASRPTAGGYNEQFF

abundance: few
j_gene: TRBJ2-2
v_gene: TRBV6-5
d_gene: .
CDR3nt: TGTGCCAGCAGTTACCCCCCTGCCGGGGAGCTGTTTTTT
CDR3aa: CASSYPPAGELFF

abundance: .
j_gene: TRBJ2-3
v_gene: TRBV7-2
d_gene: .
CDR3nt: TGTGCCAGCAGCTTAACTTTTGCCGATACGCAGTATTTT
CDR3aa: CASSLTFADTQYF

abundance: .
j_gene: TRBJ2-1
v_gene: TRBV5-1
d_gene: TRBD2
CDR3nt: TGCGCCAGCAGCTCGCTAGCGGGAAATGAGCAGTTCTTC
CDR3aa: CASSSLAGNEQFF

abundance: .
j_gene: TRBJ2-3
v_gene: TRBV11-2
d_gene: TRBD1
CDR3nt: TGTGCCAGCAGCGCACAGGGGATCGCAGATACGCAGTATTTT
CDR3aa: CASSAQGIADTQYF

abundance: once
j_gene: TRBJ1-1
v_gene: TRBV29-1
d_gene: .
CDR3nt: TGCAGCGTTGAGCAGGGAGGCACTGAAGCTTTCTTT
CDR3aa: CSVEQGGTEAFF

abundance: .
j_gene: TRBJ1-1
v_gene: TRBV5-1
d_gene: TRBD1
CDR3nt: TGCGCCAGCAGCTTGTCACTTTCCCAGACAGGGGGAGACACTGAAGCTTTCTTT
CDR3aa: CASSLSLSQTGGDTEAFF